Listed below are T cell receptor beta chains from one sample, sequenced in a study of T-cell memory formation after mild COVID-19. One entry per CDR3 protein, called by TCRdb with MiXCR from the 5' RACE reads. The table lists 310,000 or so distinct CDR3 sequences, 15% to 20% of them singletons. Source material: PBMCs or a T cell subset sorted from them (not recorded which). The receptors derive from a man between 18 and 35 years old who had mild COVID-19 (a few samples of this study predate the infection). Cell type and time point are not known. Both conserved end residues are part of each CDR3. The D gene is left open where the match is weak. Size values are once, few and many counts, or a class for expanded clones, and some rows have none.

d_call	v_call	clone_size	j_call	cdr3_nt	cdr3_aa
NA	TRBV6-6	few	TRBJ1-2	TGTGCCAGCAGAGCCCCTGGGGGGCGGGTCGATGGCTACACCTTC	CASRAPGGRVDGYTF
NA	TRBV5-1	NA	TRBJ2-3	TGCGCCAGCAGCTTGGCCCGGTGGGGGGCGGGAGATACGCAGTATTTT	CASSLARWGAGDTQYF
NA	TRBV29-1	NA	TRBJ2-1	TGCAGCGTTAACAGGGATGTGGATGAGCAGTTCTTC	CSVNRDVDEQFF
NA	TRBV10-3	NA	TRBJ1-5	TGTGCCATCCGAGATCGTTACAATCAGCCCCAGCATTTT	CAIRDRYNQPQHF
TRBD1	TRBV5-4	many	TRBJ1-1	TGTGCCAGCTTGGGACAGGCGAACACTGAAGCTTTCTTT	CASLGQANTEAFF
NA	TRBV4-2	few	TRBJ1-1	TGTGCCAGCAGCCGCGGAGGCGGGGTGAACACTGAAGCTTTCTTT	CASSRGGGVNTEAFF
TRBD2	TRBV5-1	NA	TRBJ2-7	TGCGCCAGCGCGGGGGACGTCTACTCCTACGAGCAGTACTTC	CASAGDVYSYEQYF
NA	TRBV2	NA	TRBJ1-1	TGTGCCAGCCAGGTCGGCAGGGGAAGCACTGAAGCTTTCTTT	CASQVGRGSTEAFF
TRBD1	TRBV20-1	few	TRBJ1-2	TGCAGTGCTAGATGGGACAGCTATGGCTACACCTTC	CSARWDSYGYTF
TRBD2	TRBV4-3	many	TRBJ2-5	TGCGCCAGCAGCCAAGGTAGCGGGGGTCACCAAGAGACCCAGTACTTC	CASSQGSGGHQETQYF
TRBD2	TRBV18	few	TRBJ2-1	TGTGCCAGCTCACCACCCGCTAGCGGAGGGGAGCAGTTCTTC	CASSPPASGGEQFF
TRBD1	TRBV9	NA	TRBJ1-5	TGTGCCAGCAGCGTACAGGGGGATCAGCCCCAGCATTTT	CASSVQGDQPQHF
NA	TRBV20-1	NA	TRBJ1-6	TGCAGTGCTAGAGTAGGGCTGCGCTATAATTCACCCCTCCACTTT	CSARVGLRYNSPLHF
NA	TRBV14	NA	TRBJ2-1	TGTGCCAGCAGCCAGCACTCCAATGAGCAGTTCTTC	CASSQHSNEQFF
NA	TRBV5-1	many	TRBJ1-2	TGCGCCAGCAGCGGGCTTCGGGACGGCTATGGCTACACCTTC	CASSGLRDGYGYTF
TRBD1	TRBV7-9	many	TRBJ1-2	TGTGCCAGCAGCTCCGGAGACCCAGGGGGTTATGGCTACACCTTC	CASSSGDPGGYGYTF
NA	TRBV24-1	NA	TRBJ2-3	TGTGCCACCAGTGTCTCCGATACGCAGTATTTT	CATSVSDTQYF
NA	TRBV10-3	NA	TRBJ2-4	TGTGCCATCAGACCCACCCTAGCCAAAAACATTCAGTACTTC	CAIRPTLAKNIQYF
NA	TRBV7-9	few	TRBJ2-1	TGTGCCAGCAGCTTCCCCAGGACAAATGAGCAGTTCTTC	CASSFPRTNEQFF
NA	TRBV5-1	few	TRBJ2-5	TGCGCCAGCAGCCCTCAGGGGGGACCCCAAGAGACCCAGTACTTC	CASSPQGGPQETQYF
NA	TRBV7-2	many	TRBJ2-1	TGTGCCAGCAGCTTAGGCAGGGACAATGAGCAGTTCTTC	CASSLGRDNEQFF
NA	TRBV9	NA	TRBJ2-2	TGTGCCAGCAGCCCAAGGCGGCAGGCGGGCACCGGGGAGCTGTTTTTT	CASSPRRQAGTGELFF
NA	TRBV6-5	few	TRBJ1-1	TGTGCCAGCACCCCCTCGGGGGGCTTGGGTACTGAAGCTTTCTTT	CASTPSGGLGTEAFF
NA	TRBV20-1	few	TRBJ1-5	TGCAGTGCTAGAGTTACAGGGAATCCCCAGCATTTT	CSARVTGNPQHF
TRBD2	TRBV4-1	many	TRBJ2-3	TGCGCCAGCAGCCAAGTGAGCGGGGAGGCAGATACGCAGTATTTT	CASSQVSGEADTQYF
NA	TRBV12-3/TRBV12-4	few	TRBJ1-6	TGTGCCAGCAGTTTCGGACCGATCTATAATTCACCCCTCCACTTT	CASSFGPIYNSPLHF
TRBD1	TRBV19	NA	TRBJ2-3	TGTGCCAGTAGCTTGGACAGGGGTAAGGCCGATACGCAGTATTTT	CASSLDRGKADTQYF
NA	TRBV12-3/TRBV12-4	NA	TRBJ1-3	TGTGCCAGCAGTAGCTATCTCGACAGCCCTGGAAACACCATATATTTT	CASSSYLDSPGNTIYF
TRBD1	TRBV29-1	NA	TRBJ2-2	TGCAGCGTTGACCTCGGACAGGGGAACACCGGGGAGCTGTTTTTT	CSVDLGQGNTGELFF
TRBD2	TRBV7-2	many	TRBJ2-1	TGTGCCAGCAGCTTAGAAGGGGGGCCTAGCGGGATCAATGAGCAGTTCTTC	CASSLEGGPSGINEQFF
TRBD1	TRBV5-1	NA	TRBJ1-1	TGCGCCAGCAGCTCTTACAGGGGAATGAACACTGAAGCTTTCTTT	CASSSYRGMNTEAFF
NA	TRBV5-1	NA	TRBJ1-1	TGCGCCAGCAGCTTAGGGGAGATGAACACTGAAGCTTTCTTT	CASSLGEMNTEAFF
NA	TRBV27	few	TRBJ2-7	TGTGCCAGCACCTCGGGGGTCGGGGATGTGTCCTACGAGCAGTACTTC	CASTSGVGDVSYEQYF
NA	TRBV6-5	few	TRBJ2-6	TGTGCCAGCAGTTACGACGGGACGGGGGCCAACGTCCTGACTTTC	CASSYDGTGANVLTF
NA	TRBV27	few	TRBJ1-1	TGTGCCAGCAGTTCGGCAGCGACCGCGGAAGCTTTCTTT	CASSSAATAEAFF
NA	TRBV4-3	NA	TRBJ2-3	TGCGCCAGCAGCCAAGGGTATTCCAGCACAGATACGCAGTATTTT	CASSQGYSSTDTQYF
TRBD1	TRBV7-9	NA	TRBJ2-1	TGTGCCAGCAGCCCCGTCGGGCAGGGGGCCTACAATGAGCAGTTCTTC	CASSPVGQGAYNEQFF
NA	TRBV12-3/TRBV12-4	NA	TRBJ2-1	TGTGCCAGCAACCTAAATAAGGGGGGGCAGTTCTTC	CASNLNKGGQFF
TRBD1	TRBV7-2	NA	TRBJ2-5	TGTGCCAGCAGCACCCGACAGGGCCAAGAGACCCAGTACTTC	CASSTRQGQETQYF
NA	TRBV4-3	few	TRBJ2-7	TGCGCCAGCAGCCAAGATCTCGGGCAGGGGGGCGAGCAGTACTTC	CASSQDLGQGGEQYF
NA	TRBV5-1	NA	TRBJ1-1	TGCGCCAGCAGCTTGGCAGGGGCACGGACTGAAGCTTTCTTT	CASSLAGARTEAFF
NA	TRBV10-3	NA	TRBJ1-1	TGTGCCGTAAGGTATCTGGATAGCACTGAAGCTTTCTTT	CAVRYLDSTEAFF
NA	TRBV27	many	TRBJ2-5	TGTGCCAGCGCTCCCAATCAGGGGTTAGAGACCCAGTACTTC	CASAPNQGLETQYF
NA	TRBV10-3	NA	TRBJ1-2	TGTGCCATCAGCCCGAAGGACGGAGGCTACACCTTC	CAISPKDGGYTF
TRBD1	TRBV20-1	NA	TRBJ2-7	TGCAGTGCTTTTCGCGGGACAGGGGCTTCCTACGAGCAGTACTTC	CSAFRGTGASYEQYF
TRBD1	TRBV15	NA	TRBJ2-3	TGTGCCACCAGCCGAACCGGACAGGGCACAGATACGCAGTATTTT	CATSRTGQGTDTQYF
NA	TRBV5-5	few	TRBJ2-3	TGTGCCAGCAACCCATCCCCCGGCGGGGGCCGCTTCACAGATACGCAGTATTTT	CASNPSPGGGRFTDTQYF
NA	TRBV6-2/TRBV6-3	few	TRBJ1-5	TGTGCCAGCAGTTACGTGGACAGCAATCAGCCCCAGCATTTT	CASSYVDSNQPQHF
TRBD1	TRBV20-1	NA	TRBJ1-1	TGCAGTGCTAGAGATCCCACAGGGGCCAAGCCTGAAGCTTTCTTT	CSARDPTGAKPEAFF
TRBD1	TRBV18	many	TRBJ1-1	TGTGCCAGCTCACCAAGCCTGGACAGGATTTCGACTGAAGCTTTCTTT	CASSPSLDRISTEAFF
TRBD2	TRBV5-4	NA	TRBJ2-1	TGTGCCAGCAGCCGTGATCCCAGCGGGGGGGACAATGAGCAGTTCTTC	CASSRDPSGGDNEQFF
TRBD2	TRBV6-5	NA	TRBJ2-2	TGTGCCAGCAGTTACCCTAGCGGGGGCTCCGGGGAGCTGTTTTTT	CASSYPSGGSGELFF
NA	TRBV6-5	NA	TRBJ1-2	TGTGCCAGCAGTTCAGGCAGGGCCTATGGCTACACCTTC	CASSSGRAYGYTF
TRBD1	TRBV19	NA	TRBJ2-7	TGTGCCAGCTCCGGGACAGGGGGCGACGAGCAGTACTTC	CASSGTGGDEQYF
TRBD2	TRBV7-2	few	TRBJ2-4	TGTGCCAGCAGCTTAACCGGGGGGGCCGATAACATTCAGTACTTC	CASSLTGGADNIQYF
NA	TRBV15	many	TRBJ2-2	TGTGCCACCAGCAGTGGGACGGGGGACACCGGGGAGCTGTTTTTT	CATSSGTGDTGELFF
NA	TRBV5-6	few	TRBJ1-2	TGTGCCAGCAGCTTGGAGGACGGCTACTATGGCTACACCTTC	CASSLEDGYYGYTF
NA	TRBV28	few	TRBJ2-2	TGTGCCAGCACCCACCGCGTCGGGGAGCTGTTTTTT	CASTHRVGELFF
NA	TRBV20-1	many	TRBJ1-5	TGCAGTGCTCACGGCGGTGGAAATCAGCCCCAGCATTTT	CSAHGGGNQPQHF